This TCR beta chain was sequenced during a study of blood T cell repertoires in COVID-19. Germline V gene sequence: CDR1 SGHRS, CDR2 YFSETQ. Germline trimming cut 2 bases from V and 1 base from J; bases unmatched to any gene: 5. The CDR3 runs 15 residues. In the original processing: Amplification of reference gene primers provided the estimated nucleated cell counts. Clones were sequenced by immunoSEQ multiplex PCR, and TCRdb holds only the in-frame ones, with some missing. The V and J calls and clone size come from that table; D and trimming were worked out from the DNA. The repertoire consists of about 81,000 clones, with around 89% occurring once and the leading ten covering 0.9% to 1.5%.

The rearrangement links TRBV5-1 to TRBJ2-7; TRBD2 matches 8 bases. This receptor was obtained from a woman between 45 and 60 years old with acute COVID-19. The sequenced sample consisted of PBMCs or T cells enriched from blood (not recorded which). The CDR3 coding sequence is TGCGCCAGCAGCTTAGCGGGGGTTAGTTCCTACGAGCAGTACTTC. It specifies CASSLAGVSSYEQYF.